This paragraph covers one TCR beta chain sequence. This clonotype was seen at least ten times. No antigen is known for it. No qualities accompany the bases; no much larger clone lies one base away. TCRdb records Illumina NovaSeq 6000 as the sequencer. TCR cDNA was synthesized by 5'RACE template switching, which introduced a universal primer site and unique molecular identifiers. Priming of cDNA synthesis was performed from both the TCR alpha and TCR beta constant segments. Libraries were amplified in two PCR steps, with sample barcodes and sequencing adapters added in the second step. Sequencing of libraries was done on Illumina HiSeq 2500 (2x100 bp) or NovaSeq (2x150 bp). From the authors' description of their analysis: MIGEC was used to demultiplex reads and collapse the reads into UMI consensus sequences, and MiXCR was used for V(D)J alignment. Vaccine-responding clonotypes were identified with edgeR using replicate PBMC samples, with FDR below 0.01 and a log2 fold change above 5 up to day 15 being required. Bulk clonotypes were assigned CD4 or CD8 identity according to which sequenced CD4 or CD8 repertoire held them at higher abundance. TCRdb cleaned the public reads at Q25 with fastp, built clones with MiXCR and kept in-frame beta chains. When rows share a CDR3 protein, they turn into one entry using the most common DNA and genes. It is TCRdb's table, rather than the study itself, that gives the V and J calls and clone size. The sample table lists about 170,000 distinct CDR3 sequences, around 10% of them with a count of one. In total, the top ten clones hold around 34% of the sample.

What this sample's treatment or condition label stands for: live attenuated yellow fever vaccine strain. PBMCs were isolated from peripheral blood using a standard Ficoll-Paque protocol. Dynabeads CD4 and CD8 positive selection kits were used to isolate the CD4 and CD8 T-cell fractions. TriZol was used to extract RNA from bulk PBMCs, CD4 and CD8 fractions, and dextramer-positive and dextramer-negative fractions. After removal of 1 base from V and 6 bases from J, the junction retains 4 bases not matched to a gene. The CDR3 runs 14 amino acids, cysteine and phenylalanine included. Just the 42-base CDR3 DNA is kept, in frame starting at base 1. CDR1 SGHTS and CDR2 YDEGEE were looked up in the germline V gene. The sample belongs to a study of T cells after yellow fever vaccination (dated by TCRdb to between 2018 and 2021). Notes on the research overall: Libraries from fractions with low cell numbers were prepared with the SMART-Seq v4 Ultra Low Input RNA kit. The cohort comprised two healthy male donors, one aged 18 to 30 and one aged 30 to 40 years. Blood was drawn at multiple timepoints before and after primary and secondary immunization, with bulk PBMC replicates and cell subsets isolated. To follow T-cell clones before and after primary and booster YFV17D yellow fever vaccination, bulk TCR alpha and beta repertoires were sequenced over time. The paper's findings and limits, for the study overall: Most clones expanded after primary vaccination were re-detected after the booster (around 96% of CD4 and approximately 89% of CD8), suggesting broad memory maintenance. Computational filtering was required because FACS-sorted repertoires could contain abundant contaminating clonotypes from the bulk population. Only a couple of donors were included in the study, so the extent to which the findings can be generalized is limited. The secondary T-cell response was weaker than the primary response but faster, peaking on day 5 instead of day 15. A small share of clonotypes was detected in both CD4 and CD8 compartments, with the overlap likely arising from convergent recombination.

The sample consisted of CD8+ T cells sorted from PBMCs, taken 15 days after the yellow fever booster vaccination. The source is a man in his late teens or twenties who received the YFV17D yellow fever vaccine. The chain employs TRBV5-8 and TRBJ2-3, and 8 junction bases match TRBD2. The sequenced DNA: TGTGCCAGCAGCTTGCGGGGGGGCCCTGATACGCAGTATTTT. Translated, this gives CASSLRGGPDTQYF.